The rows below give T cell receptor beta chains drawn from one sample of a study of blood T cell repertoires in COVID-19. Only in-frame clones appear in the TCRdb table, and some are missing; sequencing was by immunoSEQ multiplex PCR. The table records roughly 49,000 clones, roughly 90% of them present only once. The source material was peripheral blood. Source of these receptors: a woman of 80 years or more with acute or convalescent COVID-19. The CDR3 runs from the conserved cysteine through the conserved F or W.

V: TRBV27; J: TRBJ2-5; CDR3: CASSPLGLAGVGETQYF
V: TRBV27; J: TRBJ2-5; CDR3: CASRRPGDRGPETQYF
V: TRBV23-1; J: TRBJ1-5; CDR3: CASSQSQGNQPQHF
V: TRBV5-4; J: TRBJ2-3; CDR3: CASSLAGGRSGTDTQYF
V: TRBV6-2/TRBV6-3; J: TRBJ1-2; CDR3: CASSRSYDRDGYTF
V: TRBV27; J: TRBJ2-5; CDR3: CASSLRGQETQYF
V: TRBV6-5; J: TRBJ1-4; CDR3: CASSVQVGTNEKLFF
V: TRBV9; J: TRBJ2-7; CDR3: CASSARQGSYEQYF
V: TRBV4-3; J: TRBJ1-4; CDR3: CASSQGQGDEKLFF
V: TRBV10-3; J: TRBJ1-3; CDR3: CAISEMGQGITGNTIYF
V: TRBV29-1; J: TRBJ2-3; CDR3: CSVEVGGSTDTQYF
V: TRBV7-8; J: TRBJ2-7; CDR3: CASSSSGLGHEQYF
V: TRBV2; J: TRBJ2-7; CDR3: CASSQQGAVYEQYF
V: TRBV30; J: TRBJ1-2; CDR3: CAWSDRGFLNGYTF
V: TRBV19; J: TRBJ1-5; CDR3: CASSSGQGIGSPQHF
V: TRBV6-1; J: TRBJ1-2; CDR3: CASSARGTGDVYGYTF
V: TRBV5-1; J: TRBJ1-4; CDR3: CASSRRTASLSTNEKLFF
V: TRBV9; J: TRBJ2-1; CDR3: CASSVGLGTSGYEQFF
V: TRBV6-2/TRBV6-3; J: TRBJ2-1; CDR3: CASTPGLAGGRGNYNEQFF
V: TRBV6-2/TRBV6-3; J: TRBJ2-2; CDR3: CASSYSRPGQGIGELFF
V: TRBV4-1; J: TRBJ2-7; CDR3: CASSYGLAGHYEQYF
V: TRBV29-1; J: TRBJ1-3; CDR3: CSAWGQGSGNTIYF
V: TRBV5-1; J: TRBJ1-3; CDR3: CASSLESGAHGNTIYF
V: TRBV5-6; J: TRBJ2-1; CDR3: CASRLGLAGNEQFF
V: TRBV24-1; J: TRBJ2-3; CDR3: CATSDSAGGGADTQYF
V: TRBV2; J: TRBJ2-2; CDR3: CASSEARRYTGELFF
V: TRBV5-4; J: TRBJ2-1; CDR3: CASSFPGDNEQFF
V: TRBV19; J: TRBJ1-4; CDR3: CASSDTGGNNEKLFF
V: TRBV4-1; J: TRBJ2-2; CDR3: CASSPRLAGPANTGELFF
V: TRBV12-3/TRBV12-4; J: TRBJ2-3; CDR3: CASRRDNTDTQYF